The clone carrying this T cell receptor (beta chain) was observed a few times. What it binds is not known. This entry belongs to a study of response to subunit inactivated influenza vaccine. Study-level findings and limits: Authors proposed each seasonal influenza vaccination draws in few new T cells.

One entry per CDR3 protein, called by TCRdb with MiXCR from the RT-PCR reads. The profile shows under 850,000 distinct CDR3 sequences, approximately 18% of them singletons. The length of the CDR3 is 13 residues. The germline CDR1 and CDR2 sequences are SGHDN and FVKESK. Trimming stripped 1 base from V and 12 bases from J, with 13 bases between. J is TRBJ2-1 and V is TRBV14; tentative D call: TRBD2 (6 bases). The TCR was taken from a man aged 50 to 59 who received an inactivated influenza vaccine. The input for sequencing was PBMCs from blood, taken 5 to 6 days after vaccination. Here the CDR3 reads CASSQGRGVGQFF. DNA for the CDR3: TGTGCCAGCAGCCAAGGCCGCGGGGTCGGGCAGTTCTTC.